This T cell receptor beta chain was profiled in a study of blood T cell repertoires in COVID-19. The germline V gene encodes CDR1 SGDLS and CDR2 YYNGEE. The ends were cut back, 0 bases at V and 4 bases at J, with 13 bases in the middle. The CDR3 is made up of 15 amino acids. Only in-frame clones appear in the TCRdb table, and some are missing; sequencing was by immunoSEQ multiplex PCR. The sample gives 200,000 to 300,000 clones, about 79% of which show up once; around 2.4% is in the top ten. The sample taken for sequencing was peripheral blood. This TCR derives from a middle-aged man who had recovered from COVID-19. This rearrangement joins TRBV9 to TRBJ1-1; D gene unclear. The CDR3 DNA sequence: TGTGCCAGCAGCGTAGACCCCAGTGGTCGCACTGAAGCTTTCTTT. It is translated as CASSVDPSGRTEAFF.